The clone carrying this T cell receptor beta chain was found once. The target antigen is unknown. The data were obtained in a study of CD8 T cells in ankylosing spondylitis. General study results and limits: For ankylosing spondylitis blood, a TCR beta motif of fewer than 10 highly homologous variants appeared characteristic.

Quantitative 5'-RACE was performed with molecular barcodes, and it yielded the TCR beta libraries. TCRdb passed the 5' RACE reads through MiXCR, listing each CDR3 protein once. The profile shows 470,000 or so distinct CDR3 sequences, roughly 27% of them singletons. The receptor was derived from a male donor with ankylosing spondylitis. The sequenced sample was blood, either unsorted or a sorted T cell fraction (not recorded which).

CDR3 sequence reads: CSARDPGTAQYF. Here the CDR3 DNA reads TGCAGTGCTAGAGATCCGGGGACTGCCCAGTACTTC. The genes are TRBV20-1 and TRBJ2-5; maybe TRBD2 (6 bases). The CDR3 is made up of 12 amino acids. Between the trimmed V and J ends, which lost 0 bases and 9 bases, there was a span of 11 bases. CDR1 and CDR2 from the germline V gene are DFQATT and SNEGSKA (reference sequence).